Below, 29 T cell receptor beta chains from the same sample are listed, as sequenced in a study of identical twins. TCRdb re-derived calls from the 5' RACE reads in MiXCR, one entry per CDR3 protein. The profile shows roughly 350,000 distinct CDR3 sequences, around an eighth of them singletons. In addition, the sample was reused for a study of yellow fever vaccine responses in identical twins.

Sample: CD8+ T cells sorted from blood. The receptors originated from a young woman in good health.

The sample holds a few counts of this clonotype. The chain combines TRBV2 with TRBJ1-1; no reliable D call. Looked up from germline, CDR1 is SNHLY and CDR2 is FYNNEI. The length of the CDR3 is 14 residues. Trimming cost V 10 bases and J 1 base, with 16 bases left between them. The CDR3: CAILSGRKNTEAFF. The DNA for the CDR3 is TGTGCCATCTTGTCCGGGAGGAAGAACACTGAAGCTTTCTTT.

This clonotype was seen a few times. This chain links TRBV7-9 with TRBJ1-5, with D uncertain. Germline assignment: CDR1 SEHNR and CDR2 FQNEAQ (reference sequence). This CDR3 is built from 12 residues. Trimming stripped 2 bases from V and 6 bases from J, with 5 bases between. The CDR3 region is CASSLTLQPQHF. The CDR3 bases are TGTGCCAGCAGCTTAACTCTTCAGCCCCAGCATTTT.

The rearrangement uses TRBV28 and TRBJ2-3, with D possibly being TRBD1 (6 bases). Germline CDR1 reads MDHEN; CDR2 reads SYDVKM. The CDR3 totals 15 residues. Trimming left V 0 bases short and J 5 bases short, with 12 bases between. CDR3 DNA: TGTGCCAGCAGTTTATGGGCAAGGGGACAAGATACGCAGTATTTT. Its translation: CASSLWARGQDTQYF.

DNA for the CDR3: TGTGCCAGCAGGGGCTGGGGGCCTGTCACAGATACGCAGTATTTT. Its translation: CASRGWGPVTDTQYF. The chain couples TRBV28 to TRBJ2-3; D is possibly TRBD1 (6 bases). Germline lookup yields CDR1 MDHEN and CDR2 SYDVKM. The CDR3 consists of 15 residues. Trimming took 6 bases from V and 2 from J, leaving 15 bases between them.

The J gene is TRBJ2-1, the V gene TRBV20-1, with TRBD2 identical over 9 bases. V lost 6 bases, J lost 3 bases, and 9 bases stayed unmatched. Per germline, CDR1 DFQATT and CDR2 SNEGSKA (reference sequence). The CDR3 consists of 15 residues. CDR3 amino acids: CSANIAGENYNEQFF. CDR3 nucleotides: TGCAGTGCAAACATAGCGGGGGAGAACTACAATGAGCAGTTCTTC.

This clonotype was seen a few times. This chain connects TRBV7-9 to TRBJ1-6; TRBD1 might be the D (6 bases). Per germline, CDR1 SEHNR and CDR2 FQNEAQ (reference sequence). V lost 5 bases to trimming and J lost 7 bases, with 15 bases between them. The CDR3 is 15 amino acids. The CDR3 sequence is CASSHPQGINSPLHF. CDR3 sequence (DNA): TGTGCCAGCAGCCACCCTCAGGGGATCAATTCACCCCTCCACTTT.

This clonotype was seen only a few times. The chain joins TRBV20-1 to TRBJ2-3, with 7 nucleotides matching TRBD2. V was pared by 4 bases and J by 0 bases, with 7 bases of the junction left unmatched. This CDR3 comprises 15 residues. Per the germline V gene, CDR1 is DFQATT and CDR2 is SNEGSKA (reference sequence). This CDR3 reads CSANGEGDSTDTQYF. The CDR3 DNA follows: TGCAGTGCTAACGGGGAGGGCGATAGCACAGATACGCAGTATTTT.

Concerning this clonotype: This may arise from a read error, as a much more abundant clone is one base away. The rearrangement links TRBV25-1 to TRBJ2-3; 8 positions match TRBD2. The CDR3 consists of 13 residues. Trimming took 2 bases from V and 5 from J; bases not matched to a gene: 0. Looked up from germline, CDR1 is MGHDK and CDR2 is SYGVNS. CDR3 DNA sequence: TGTGCCAGCAGTGAACGGGGGGGAGATACGCAGTATTTT. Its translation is CASSERGGDTQYF.

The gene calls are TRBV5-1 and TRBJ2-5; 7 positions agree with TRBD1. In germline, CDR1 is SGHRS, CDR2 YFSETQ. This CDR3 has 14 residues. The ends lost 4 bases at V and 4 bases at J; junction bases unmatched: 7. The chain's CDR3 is CASSKTTGRETQYF. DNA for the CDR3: TGCGCCAGCAGCAAAACGACAGGGCGAGAGACCCAGTACTTC.

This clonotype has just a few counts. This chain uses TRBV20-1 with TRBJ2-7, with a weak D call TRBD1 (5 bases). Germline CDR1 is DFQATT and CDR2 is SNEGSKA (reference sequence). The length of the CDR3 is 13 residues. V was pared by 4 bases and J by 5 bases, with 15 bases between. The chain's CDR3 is CSAMPGSVNEQYV. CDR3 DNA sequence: TGCAGTGCTATGCCAGGGTCGGTGAACGAGCAGTACGTC.

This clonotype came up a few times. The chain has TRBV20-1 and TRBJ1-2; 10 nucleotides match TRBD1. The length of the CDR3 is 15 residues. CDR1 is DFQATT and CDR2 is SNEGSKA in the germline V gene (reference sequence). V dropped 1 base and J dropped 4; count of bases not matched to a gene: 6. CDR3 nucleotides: TGCAGTGCTAGAGCCAGGACAGGGGGGAGCTATGGCTACACCTTC. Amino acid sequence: CSARARTGGSYGYTF.

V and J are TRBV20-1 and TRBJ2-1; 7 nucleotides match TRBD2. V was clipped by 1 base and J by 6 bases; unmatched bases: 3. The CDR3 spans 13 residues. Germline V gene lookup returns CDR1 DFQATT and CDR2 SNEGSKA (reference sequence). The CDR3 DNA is TGCAGTGCTAGAGGAGCGGGATTCAATGAGCAGTTCTTC. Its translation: CSARGAGFNEQFF.

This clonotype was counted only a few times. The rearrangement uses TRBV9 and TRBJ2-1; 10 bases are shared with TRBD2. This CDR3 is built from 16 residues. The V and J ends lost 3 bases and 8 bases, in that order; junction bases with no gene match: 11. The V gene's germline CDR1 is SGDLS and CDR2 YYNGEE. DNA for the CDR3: TGTGCCAGCAGCGGGGTAGCGGGGGGAACTCCCGATGAGCAGTTCTTC. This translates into CASSGVAGGTPDEQFF. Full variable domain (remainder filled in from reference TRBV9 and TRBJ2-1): DSGVTQTPKHLITATGQRVTLRCSPRSGDLSVYWYQQSLDQGLQFLIQYYNGEERAKGNILERFSAQQFPDLHSELNLSSLELGDSALYFCASSGVAGGTPDEQFFGPGTRLTVL.

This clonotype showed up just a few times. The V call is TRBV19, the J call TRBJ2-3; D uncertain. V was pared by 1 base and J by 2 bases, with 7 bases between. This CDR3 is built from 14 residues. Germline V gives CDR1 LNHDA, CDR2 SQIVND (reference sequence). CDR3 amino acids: CASSIARFTDTQYF. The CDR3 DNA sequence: TGTGCCAGTAGTATAGCGCGGTTCACAGATACGCAGTATTTT.

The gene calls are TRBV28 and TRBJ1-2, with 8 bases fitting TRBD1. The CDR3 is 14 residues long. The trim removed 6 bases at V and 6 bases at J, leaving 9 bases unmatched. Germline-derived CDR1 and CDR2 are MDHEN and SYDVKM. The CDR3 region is CASSHTETGDGYTF. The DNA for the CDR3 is TGTGCCAGCAGCCATACAGAGACAGGGGATGGCTACACCTTC.

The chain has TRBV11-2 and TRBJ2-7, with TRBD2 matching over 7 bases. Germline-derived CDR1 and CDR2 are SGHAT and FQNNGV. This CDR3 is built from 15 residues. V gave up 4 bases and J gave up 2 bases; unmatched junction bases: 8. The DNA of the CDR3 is TGTGCCAGCAGCTCCGCCTTCAGCGGGGCCTACGAGCAGTACTTC. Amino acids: CASSSAFSGAYEQYF.

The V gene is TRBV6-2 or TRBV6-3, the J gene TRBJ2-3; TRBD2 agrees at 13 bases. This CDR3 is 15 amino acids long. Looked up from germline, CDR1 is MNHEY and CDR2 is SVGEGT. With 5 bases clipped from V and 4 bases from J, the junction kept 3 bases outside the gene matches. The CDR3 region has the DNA TGTGCCAGCAGTGAGGGACTAGCGGGGTCAGATACGCAGTATTTT. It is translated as CASSEGLAGSDTQYF.

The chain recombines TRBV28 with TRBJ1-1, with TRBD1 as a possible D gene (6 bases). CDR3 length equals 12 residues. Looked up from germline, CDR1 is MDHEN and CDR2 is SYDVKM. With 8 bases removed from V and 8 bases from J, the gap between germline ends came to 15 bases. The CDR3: CASWAGVIEAFF. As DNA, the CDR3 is TGTGCCAGCTGGGCAGGGGTAATAGAAGCTTTCTTT.

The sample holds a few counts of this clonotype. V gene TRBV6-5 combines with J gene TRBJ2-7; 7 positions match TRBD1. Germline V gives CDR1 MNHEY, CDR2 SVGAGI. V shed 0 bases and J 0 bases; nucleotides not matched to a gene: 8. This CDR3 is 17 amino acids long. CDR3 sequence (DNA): TGTGCCAGCAGTTACTCGTATGTGACAGGGAGCTCCTACGAGCAGTACGTC. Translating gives CASSYSYVTGSSYEQYV.

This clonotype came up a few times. The DNA for the CDR3 is TGCAGCCTCGCCCCCGGGACAGGAGGCTCCTATTACACTGAAGCTTTCTTT. Its protein product is CSLAPGTGGSYYTEAFF. This rearrangement joins TRBV29-1 to TRBJ1-1, with TRBD1 identical over 8 bases. This CDR3 contains 17 residues. Germline lookup yields CDR1 SQVTM and CDR2 ANQGSEA. V shed 8 bases and J 3 bases; nucleotides not matched to a gene: 20.

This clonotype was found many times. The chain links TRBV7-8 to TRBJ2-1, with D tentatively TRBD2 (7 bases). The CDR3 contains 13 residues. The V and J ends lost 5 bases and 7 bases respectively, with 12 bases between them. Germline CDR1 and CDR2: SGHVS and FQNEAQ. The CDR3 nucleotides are TGTGCCAGCAGCCCGGGGGGCCTAAATGAGCAGTTCTTC. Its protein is CASSPGGLNEQFF. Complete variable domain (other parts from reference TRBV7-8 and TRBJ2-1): GAGVSQSPRYKVAKRGQDVALRCDPISGHVSLFWYQQALGQGPEFLTYFQNEAQLDKSGLPSDRFFAERPEGSVSTLKIQRTQQEDSAVYLCASSPGGLNEQFFGPGTRLTVL.

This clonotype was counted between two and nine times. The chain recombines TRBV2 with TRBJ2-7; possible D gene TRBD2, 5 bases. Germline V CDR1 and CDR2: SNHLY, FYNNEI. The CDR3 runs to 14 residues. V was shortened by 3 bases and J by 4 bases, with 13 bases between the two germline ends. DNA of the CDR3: TGTGCCAGCAGTGAGTTCCACGGCGGGTACGAGCAGTACTTC. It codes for CASSEFHGGYEQYF. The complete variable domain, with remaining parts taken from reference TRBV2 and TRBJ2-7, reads EPEVTQTPSHQVTQMGQEVILRCVPISNHLYFYWYRQILGQKVEFLVSFYNNEISEKSEIFDDQFSVERPDGSNFTLKIRSTKLEDSAMYFCASSEFHGGYEQYFGPGTRLTVT.

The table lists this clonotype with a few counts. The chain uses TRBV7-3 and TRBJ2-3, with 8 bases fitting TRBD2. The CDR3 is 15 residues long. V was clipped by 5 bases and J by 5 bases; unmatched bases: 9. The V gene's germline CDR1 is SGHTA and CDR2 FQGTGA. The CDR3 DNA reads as TGTGCCAGCAGCCCTCCAGCGGGAGAGGTAGATACGCAGTATTTT. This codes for CASSPPAGEVDTQYF.

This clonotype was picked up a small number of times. The CDR3 spells CASSTRDSAVNYGYTF. Here the CDR3 DNA reads TGTGCCAGCAGTACCCGGGACAGCGCTGTTAACTATGGCTACACCTTC. The V and J genes are TRBV6-1 and TRBJ1-2, with TRBD1 matching over 7 bases. Germline V gene sequence: CDR1 MNHNS, CDR2 SASEGT. The V segment lost 5 bases and the J segment 1 base; nucleotides outside the gene matches: 10. The CDR3 has 16 amino acids.

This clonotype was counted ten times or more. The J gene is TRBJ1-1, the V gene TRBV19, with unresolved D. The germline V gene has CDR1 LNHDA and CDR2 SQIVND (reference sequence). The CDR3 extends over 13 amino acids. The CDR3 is CSSATRRNTEAFF. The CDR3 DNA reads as TGTTCCTCCGCTACTCGCAGGAACACTGAAGCTTTCTTT.

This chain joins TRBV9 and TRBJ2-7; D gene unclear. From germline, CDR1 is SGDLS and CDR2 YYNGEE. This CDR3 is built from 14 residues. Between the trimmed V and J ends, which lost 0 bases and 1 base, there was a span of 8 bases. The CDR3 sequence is CASSVELESYEQYF. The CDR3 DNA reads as TGTGCCAGCAGCGTAGAACTGGAGTCCTACGAGCAGTACTTC.

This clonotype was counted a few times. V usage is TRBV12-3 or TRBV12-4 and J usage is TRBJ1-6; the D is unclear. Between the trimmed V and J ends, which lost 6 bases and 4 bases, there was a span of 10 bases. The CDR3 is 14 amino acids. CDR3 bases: TGTGCCAGCAGCCCCGACGGTTATAATTCACCCCTCCACTTT. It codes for CASSPDGYNSPLHF.

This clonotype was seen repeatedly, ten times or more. This chain's CDR3 is CASSQVDREQETQYF. CDR3 bases: TGTGCCAGCAGCCAAGTTGACAGGGAGCAAGAGACCCAGTACTTC. The rearrangement uses TRBV3-1 and TRBJ2-5, with TRBD1 identical over 7 bases. CDR3 length: 15 amino acids. V was clipped by 1 base and J by 2 bases; unmatched bases: 4. CDR1 and CDR2 (germline): LGHDT, YNNKEL (reference sequence).

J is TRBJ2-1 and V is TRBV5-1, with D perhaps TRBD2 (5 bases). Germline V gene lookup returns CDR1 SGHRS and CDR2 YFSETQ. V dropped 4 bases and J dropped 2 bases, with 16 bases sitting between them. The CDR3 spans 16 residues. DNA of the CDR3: TGCGCCAGCAGCCTCACGGGGAGCCAAACCTACAATGAGCAGTTCTTC. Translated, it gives CASSLTGSQTYNEQFF.